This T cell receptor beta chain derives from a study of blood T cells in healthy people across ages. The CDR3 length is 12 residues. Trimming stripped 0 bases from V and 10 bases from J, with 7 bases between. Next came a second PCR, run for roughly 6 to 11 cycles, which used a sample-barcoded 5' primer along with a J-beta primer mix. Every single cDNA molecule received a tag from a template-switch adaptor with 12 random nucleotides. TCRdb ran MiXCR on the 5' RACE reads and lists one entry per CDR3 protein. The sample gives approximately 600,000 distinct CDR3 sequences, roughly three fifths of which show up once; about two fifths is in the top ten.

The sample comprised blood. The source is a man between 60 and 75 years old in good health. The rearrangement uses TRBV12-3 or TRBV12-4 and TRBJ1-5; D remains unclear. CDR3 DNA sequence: TGTGCCAGCAGTTTAGCATCCCGACCCCAGCATTTT. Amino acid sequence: CASSLASRPQHF.